Each of the 8 T cell receptor beta chains below was sequenced from the same sample in a study of blood T cell repertoires in COVID-19. Sequenced by immunoSEQ multiplex PCR; TCRdb stores in-frame clones only, minus some. The data contain approximately 70,000 clones, roughly 80% of them seen just once; the ten biggest clones take up 15% to 20%. The source material was peripheral blood. The source is a man between 65 and 85 years old who had recovered from COVID-19.

The V gene is TRBV2, the J gene TRBJ1-3; D may be TRBD1 (6 bases). V lost 4 bases, J lost 0 bases, and 10 bases lay in between. Looked up from germline, CDR1 is SNHLY and CDR2 is FYNNEI. CDR3 size: 15 residues. This CDR3 reads CASSGLQGSGNTIYF. CDR3 sequence (DNA): TGTGCCAGCAGTGGGCTACAGGGCTCTGGAAACACCATATATTTT.

This clone was seen a few times. This chain joins TRBV6-1 and TRBJ1-5; no reliable D call. Between the trimmed V and J ends, which lost 4 bases and 0 bases, there was a span of 16 bases. The CDR3 contains 17 residues. CDR1 and CDR2 (germline): MNHNS, SASEGT. CDR3 nucleotides: TGTGCCAGCAGTGTTGGCTTTGTCAGTTATAGCAATCAGCCCCAGCATTTT. It translates to CASSVGFVSYSNQPQHF.

The chain employs TRBV9 and TRBJ2-7; TRBD1 might be the D (7 bases). Germline V gene lookup returns CDR1 SGDLS and CDR2 YYNGEE. The CDR3 length is 13 residues. V gave up 4 bases and J gave up 3 bases, with 11 bases separating them. CDR3 region: CASSPRGVYEQYF. The CDR3, as DNA: TGTGCCAGCAGCCCCAGGGGGGTCTACGAGCAGTACTTC.

This clone has a handful of counts. The V and J genes are TRBV10-2 and TRBJ2-7; tentatively, D is TRBD1 (6 bases). The CDR3 has 14 amino acids. In germline, CDR1 is WSHSY, CDR2 SAAADI. Deletions cut 9 bases from V and 2 bases from J, with 17 bases between. This chain's CDR3 is CASTDTGSTYEQYF. The DNA of the CDR3 is TGCGCCAGTACAGATACAGGGAGCACCTACGAGCAGTACTTC.

This chain uses TRBV18 with TRBJ1-1; D is undetermined. V was trimmed by 5 bases and J by 1 base, leaving 11 bases between them. The CDR3 totals 14 residues. The germline gives CDR1 KGHSH, CDR2 LQKENI. The CDR3 is CASSVLEGNTEAFF. The CDR3 nucleotides are TGTGCCAGCTCAGTTTTGGAGGGGAACACTGAAGCTTTCTTT.

This rearrangement joins TRBV5-4 to TRBJ2-2, with D tentatively TRBD1 (6 bases). The V end was cut by 4 bases, the J end by 4 bases, with 17 bases between. CDR3 length: 16 amino acids. Per the germline V gene, CDR1 is SGHNT and CDR2 is YYREEE (reference sequence). CDR3 in DNA: TGTGCCAGCAGCCCACCACAGGGCTCGGGCACCGGGGAGCTGTTTTTT. Translating it yields CASSPPQGSGTGELFF.

This chain links TRBV6-5 with TRBJ2-3; D is undetermined. Germline V gene lookup returns CDR1 MNHEY and CDR2 SVGAGI. Trimming took off 4 bases at V and 2 bases at J, with 13 bases between the two ends. This CDR3 has 15 residues. The CDR3: CASSLGAYYTDTQYF. The CDR3 DNA sequence: TGTGCCAGCAGTTTAGGTGCCTACTACACAGATACGCAGTATTTT.

This chain connects TRBV28 to TRBJ2-3; 7 nucleotides line up with TRBD2. This CDR3 spans 16 amino acids. The J segment lost 0 bases and the V segment lost 2 bases, leaving 5 bases of the junction unmatched. Germline assignment: CDR1 MDHEN and CDR2 SYDVKM. The DNA for the CDR3 is TGTGCCAGCAGTTTAGGGAGGGCGGGAAGCACAGATACGCAGTATTTT. It specifies CASSLGRAGSTDTQYF.